This T cell receptor beta chain was identified in a study of response to subunit inactivated influenza vaccine. Findings and caveats of the study: Few new T cells, the authors suggested, are recruited by each seasonal influenza vaccination.

With 10 bases removed from V and 4 bases from J, the gap between germline ends came to 23 bases. Germline V lookup: CDR1 SEHNR, CDR2 FQNEAQ (reference sequence). This CDR3 region has 16 residues. TCRdb re-derived calls from the RT-PCR reads in MiXCR, one entry per CDR3 protein. The table shows roughly 570,000 distinct CDR3 sequences, with 13% to 15% occurring only once. In the case of this clonotype: Its specificity is not known.

V and J are TRBV7-9 and TRBJ2-1; no reliable D call. This TCR came from a man aged 45-65 years who received an inactivated influenza vaccine. This material consisted of PBMCs from blood, taken less than 13 days after vaccination. CDR3 sequence (DNA): TGTGCCAACCTCCTCGCCAGGTACAGCCCTTACAATGAGCAGTTCTTC. This encodes CANLLARYSPYNEQFF.